Described below is a single T cell receptor beta chain sequence and its context. Primers for the PCR totalled 60 Vbeta and 13 Jbeta. Method: immunoSEQ multiplex PCR; TCRdb's copy keeps in-frame clones and lacks some. The sample holds around 210,000 clones, around 80% seen once. Unrecorded immune exposures were likely, despite nominal health at sampling. CDR3 size: 12 residues. V lost 6 bases and J 5 bases, leaving 11 bases between the germline ends. Germline CDR1 SNHLY, CDR2 FYNNEI. This specimen comes from a study of cytomegalovirus exposure and HLA in healthy donors. This receptor was obtained from a man aged 45-65 years in good health and CMV-seronegative. Sequenced input: PBMCs. V gene TRBV2 combines with J gene TRBJ2-7, with D maybe TRBD2 (5 bases). The CDR3 spells CASRVGIDEQYF. Written as DNA, the CDR3 is TGTGCCAGCAGGGTCGGGATAGACGAGCAGTACTTC.